Described below is a single TCR beta chain sequence and its context. No antigen is known for it. Treated in the United States were all of the participants with HIV. The run of the v3.0 immunoSEQ assay was at survey level. Researchers set sequencing to target about 40,000-55,000 T-cell genomes per sample. Sequencing used immunoSEQ multiplex PCR; TCRdb keeps in-frame clones, though not all of them. This sample carries tens of thousands of clones, roughly nine tenths of them seen once, and the ten largest clones take more than 6.5%. The sample belongs to a study of long-term antiretroviral therapy in people with HIV. Trimming took 3 bases from V and 3 from J, leaving 7 bases between them. Germline CDR1 SGDLS, CDR2 YYNGEE. The CDR3 is 13 amino acids. Overall study findings and caveats: In HIV, the repertoires covered a tighter span of CDR3 lengths than in controls. The study found that diversity rose after ART but stayed below transplant donor controls.

The sequencing here drew on unsorted PBMCs, taken roughly 5 years before starting antiretroviral therapy. The clonotype originates from a middle-aged man with HIV. The chain joins TRBV9 to TRBJ2-1; D unresolved. The CDR3 DNA follows: TGTGCCAGCAGCGGAGCGTTCTACAATGAGCAGTTCTTC. This gives the protein CASSGAFYNEQFF.